The next 21 T cell receptor beta chains were all read from a single sample in a study of T cell responses to AZD1222 COVID-19 vaccine. Assay used: immunoSEQ multiplex PCR; TCRdb lists only in-frame clones, some missing. Counted here are 150,000 to 200,000 clones, about 92% occurring once; the ten biggest clones make up 5% to 6.5%. Sample: peripheral blood, taken 28 days after the second AZD1222 dose. The origin of the receptors is an adult who received the AZD1222 COVID-19 vaccine.

The chain couples TRBV28 to TRBJ2-7, with TRBD2 identical over 7 bases. Germline V gene lookup returns CDR1 MDHEN and CDR2 SYDVKM. Trimming removed 6 bases from V and 5 bases from J; junction bases left unmatched: 10. This CDR3 has 14 amino acids. The CDR3 coding sequence is TGTGCCAGCAGCTGGTCCAAGGGAGGGCACGAGCAGTACTTC. This sequence encodes CASSWSKGGHEQYF.

This chain links TRBV2 with TRBJ2-1; 15 bases align to TRBD2. The CDR3 is 17 residues long. Per the germline V gene, CDR1 is SNHLY and CDR2 is FYNNEI. V trimming: 7 bases; J trimming: 3 bases; junction bases outside the gene matches: 7. The CDR3: CASTHGLAGGGYNEQFF. The DNA for the CDR3 is TGTGCCAGCACCCACGGACTAGCGGGGGGGGGCTACAATGAGCAGTTCTTC.

The chain combines TRBV13 with TRBJ1-3; D is undetermined. Trimming took off 5 bases at V and 1 base at J, with 15 bases between the two ends. Germline V CDR1 and CDR2: PRHDT, FYEKMQ (reference sequence). CDR3 length: 16 residues. CDR3 sequence: CASSHRPGVSGNTIYF. DNA for the CDR3: TGTGCCAGCAGCCATCGCCCTGGGGTATCTGGAAACACCATATATTTT.

V gene TRBV28 combines with J gene TRBJ1-5; weak D call: TRBD1 (6 bases). The V and J ends lost 7 bases and 5 bases respectively, with 21 bases between them. The CDR3 has 16 amino acids. CDR1 MDHEN and CDR2 SYDVKM come from the germline V gene. CDR3: CASTVGGGQSYQPQHF. The CDR3 nucleotides read TGTGCCAGCACGGTTGGGGGGGGCCAAAGTTATCAGCCCCAGCATTTT.

This rearrangement joins TRBV4-2 to TRBJ2-7; 8 nucleotides line up with TRBD2. This CDR3 region has 19 residues. Germline values: CDR1 LGHNA, CDR2 YNFKEQ. With V trimmed by 0 bases and J by 2 bases, 15 bases remained unmatched. CDR3 loop: CASSQDYVRRAGEPYEQYF. As DNA, the CDR3 is TGTGCCAGCAGCCAAGACTACGTTAGACGAGCGGGAGAGCCCTACGAGCAGTACTTC.

The V and J genes are TRBV27 and TRBJ2-2; D not certain. V was clipped by 5 bases and J by 4 bases, with 11 bases between them. The CDR3 covers 14 residues. Germline CDR1 and CDR2: MNHEY and SMNVEV (reference sequence). Written as DNA, the CDR3 is TGTGCCAGCAGTCTCAACCGACGCACCGGGGAGCTGTTTTTT. This codes for CASSLNRRTGELFF.

The chain couples TRBV5-6 to TRBJ1-3; D uncertain. The CDR3 runs 14 residues. Looked up from germline, CDR1 is SGHDT and CDR2 is YYEEEE. Trimming removed 1 base at V and 2 bases at J, with 7 bases between. CDR3 protein: CASSLFAAGNTIYF. CDR3 DNA: TGTGCCAGCAGCTTGTTCGCGGCTGGAAACACCATATATTTT.

This clone was seen more than once but under ten times. The chain employs TRBV6-2 or TRBV6-3 and TRBJ2-7; unclear D gene. Germline values: CDR1 MNHEY, CDR2 SVGEGT. The CDR3 sequence is 11 residues long. V shed 0 bases and J shed 7 bases, with 4 bases lying between them. The CDR3 bases are TGTGCCAGCAGTTACTCGGTTGAGCAGTACTTC. Translation gives CASSYSVEQYF.

A few counts support this clone. The chain combines TRBV5-4 with TRBJ1-2, with D tentatively TRBD1 (5 bases). Germline V gene lookup returns CDR1 SGHNT and CDR2 YYREEE (reference sequence). The CDR3 has 15 amino acids. With 1 base removed from V and 0 bases from J, the gap between germline ends came to 10 bases. CDR3 in amino acids: CASSLRGGTNYGYTF. In DNA form, the CDR3 reads TGTGCCAGCAGCTTGCGGGGGGGAACTAACTATGGCTACACCTTC.

In this sample, this clone turned up a few times. V and J are TRBV7-9 and TRBJ2-1; 7 bases agree with TRBD2. The germline gives CDR1 SEHNR, CDR2 FQNEAQ (reference sequence). The CDR3 runs to 15 residues. The J segment lost 4 bases and the V segment lost 6 bases, leaving 9 bases of the junction unmatched. CDR3 sequence reads: CASSPGLVSYNEQFF. In DNA, the CDR3 is TGTGCCAGCAGTCCCGGACTAGTTTCATACAATGAGCAGTTCTTC.

The chain couples TRBV19 to TRBJ2-1; perhaps TRBD1 as D (6 bases). Trimming shortened V by 3 bases and J by 0 bases, and 9 bases separated the two germline ends. Germline CDR1 and CDR2: LNHDA and SQIVND (reference sequence). This CDR3 spans 15 amino acids. Here the CDR3 reads CASSINRDSYNEQFF. The CDR3 DNA is TGTGCCAGTAGTATCAACAGGGACTCCTACAATGAGCAGTTCTTC.

The chain employs TRBV7-2 and TRBJ1-4; D not certain. Germline V gene sequence: CDR1 SGHTA, CDR2 FQGNSA. The ends were cut back, 1 base at V and 6 bases at J, with 9 bases in the middle. The CDR3 extends over 14 amino acids. The CDR3 nucleotides read TGTGCCAGCAGCTTAGTGGGCACGGATGAAAAACTGTTTTTT. Encoded protein: CASSLVGTDEKLFF. Full variable domain (outside the CDR3, taken from reference TRBV7-2 and TRBJ1-4): GAGVSQSPSNKVTEKGKDVELRCDPISGHTALYWYRQSLGQGLEFLIYFQGNSAPDKSGLPSDRFSAERTGGSVSTLTIQRTQQEDSAVYLCASSLVGTDEKLFFGSGTQLSVL.

The chain is built from TRBV19 and TRBJ1-5; 9 bases fit TRBD1. Trimming at V came to 3 bases and at J to 5 bases, leaving 5 bases not matched to a gene. This CDR3 comprises 15 residues. Germline CDR1 reads LNHDA; CDR2 reads SQIVND (reference sequence). In DNA, the CDR3 is TGTGCCAGTAGTATCGGGGGACAGGGTCATCAGCCCCAGCATTTT. This encodes CASSIGGQGHQPQHF.

The J gene is TRBJ1-5, the V gene TRBV27, with D unresolved. The CDR3 is made up of 17 amino acids. V was clipped by 1 base and J by 2 bases, with 15 bases between them. Germline V gene lookup returns CDR1 MNHEY and CDR2 SMNVEV (reference sequence). This CDR3 reads CASSLLGGGFGNQPQHF. The CDR3 nucleotides are TGTGCCAGCAGTTTATTAGGTGGTGGGTTTGGCAATCAGCCCCAGCATTTT.

This clone was found a few times. The gene calls are TRBV4-3 and TRBJ1-5, with 10 bases fitting TRBD1. Trimming took 0 bases from V and 2 from J; bases not matched to a gene: 4. Looked up from germline, CDR1 is LGHNA and CDR2 is YSLEER. The CDR3 sequence is 17 residues long. CDR3 DNA: TGCGCCAGCAGCCAAGATCGGGGGACAGGGGGCAATCAGCCCCAGCATTTT. Amino acids: CASSQDRGTGGNQPQHF.

The CDR3 reads CASSPRTGEQYF. Written as DNA, the CDR3 is TGTGCCAGCAGCCCGAGGACGGGTGAGCAGTATTTT. The rearrangement uses TRBV5-5 and TRBJ2-3; D ambiguous. This CDR3 is built from 12 residues. V lost 4 bases to trimming and J lost 11 bases, with 14 bases between them. The germline V gene has CDR1 SGHKS and CDR2 YYEKEE (reference sequence).

This clone appeared once. The chain joins TRBV30 to TRBJ2-1; D unresolved. CDR3 size: 12 residues. With 0 bases removed from V and 8 bases from J, the gap between germline ends came to 8 bases. Germline V CDR1 and CDR2: GTSNPN, SVGIG (reference sequence). DNA of the CDR3: TGTGCCTGGAGTGTGCCGATGGATGAGCAGTTCTTC. Residues: CAWSVPMDEQFF. Drawing the rest from reference TRBV30 and TRBJ2-1, the complete variable domain is SQTIHQWPATLVQPVGSPLSLECTVEGTSNPNLYWYRQAAGRGLQLLFYSVGIGQISSEVPQNLSASRPQDRQFILSSKKLLLSDSGFYLCAWSVPMDEQFFGPGTRLTVL.

The chain employs TRBV5-5 and TRBJ2-1; 8 bases align to TRBD2. V shed 3 bases and J 9 bases; nucleotides not matched to a gene: 17. This CDR3 spans 17 amino acids. CDR1 and CDR2 (germline): SGHKS, YYEKEE (reference sequence). The CDR3 bases are TGTGCCAGCAGCTCCCGGACTGGAGGAGCGGGGGTTGCTGAGCAGTTCTTC. Amino acid sequence: CASSSRTGGAGVAEQFF.

As concerns this clone: Other DNA sequences within the sample encode an identical CDR3. The chain is built from TRBV5-1 and TRBJ2-1; the D gene is possibly TRBD1 (6 bases). Germline CDR1 SGHRS, CDR2 YFSETQ. This CDR3 contains 15 residues. The V end was cut by 4 bases, the J end by 2 bases, with 13 bases between. The CDR3: CASSLERGTYNEQFF. The CDR3 nucleotides are TGCGCCAGCAGCCTGGAGAGGGGGACCTACAATGAGCAGTTCTTC.

This chain links TRBV20-1 with TRBJ2-7; D not resolved. V was clipped by 0 bases and J by 7 bases, with 4 bases between them. Germline V gene lookup returns CDR1 DFQATT and CDR2 SNEGSKA (reference sequence). The CDR3 spans 10 residues. CDR3 DNA sequence: TGCAGTGCTAGAGACGAGGAGCAGTACTTC. It is translated as CSARDEEQYF.

The chain joins TRBV2 to TRBJ2-3; possible D gene TRBD1, 5 bases. V dropped 5 bases and J dropped 5 bases, with 20 bases sitting between them. Looked up from germline, CDR1 is SNHLY and CDR2 is FYNNEI. The CDR3 sequence is 16 residues long. The CDR3 region is CASSSVRVLGEDTQYF. The CDR3 coding sequence is TGTGCCAGCAGTTCCGTCAGGGTCCTAGGAGAAGATACGCAGTATTTT.